This record concerns one T cell receptor beta chain sequence. The data stem from a study of OX40 agonist ivuxolimab in advanced cancers. Blood sampling took place at baseline, cycle 4 day 1, and cycle 7 day 1. The CDR3 covers 16 residues. V lost 5 bases and J lost 4, with 18 bases in between. Per germline, CDR1 SGHVS and CDR2 FNYEAQ. TCRdb's table, derived via immunoSEQ multiplex PCR, lists solely in-frame clones and lacks some. The table lists 45,000 to 65,000 clones, around 84% of them singletons. The source material was CD4+ or CD8+ T cells sorted from blood, sampled in a trial of the OX40 agonist ivuxolimab. The V and J genes are TRBV7-6 and TRBJ1-3; TRBD1 is a possible D gene (6 bases). This clonotype was obtained from an adult with an advanced solid tumor such as melanoma, head and neck, liver or kidney cancer. CDR3 nucleotides: TGTGCCAGCAGCCCGAGCGGCTGGGGGCAAGGAAACACCATATATTTT. Translation: CASSPSGWGQGNTIYF.